The T cell receptor beta chain described here comes from a study of beta chain features in type 1 diabetes (dated by TCRdb to 2016 to 2018). Context from the whole study: Mean age, gender distribution, total cell number and subset yield did not differ between patients and healthy donors. A total of about 99,000,000 sorted cells were examined across all samples, and RNA yield correlated strongly with the number of cells per subset. Whereas all 30 or so donors provided naive and central memory subsets, regulatory and stem cell-like memory subsets were isolated from just 8 patients and roughly 8 healthy donors. The study compared TCRB repertoires of sorted circulating CD4+ T cell subsets between recently diagnosed type 1 diabetes patients and matched healthy donors. Here is what the overall study found, with its caveats: Naive, central memory and regulatory TCRB repertoires appeared to be more similar among patients than among healthy donors. PCR might favor shorter templates, but patient and control samples were amplified and corrected together, so any skew would affect both groups equally. Only small numbers of individuals were included in the HLA sub-analyses, which left unresolved whether HLA type had any influence on TCRB rearrangement. Patients with type 1 diabetes made fewer insertions and deleted more nucleotides at VDJ recombination sites, implying thymic rearrangement abnormalities. Because cDNA rather than genomic DNA was sequenced, highly expressing activated cells could have been over-represented, although no difference in activation and CD3 levels was found between groups. Type 1 diabetes patients showed a moderate but significant shortening of TCRB CDR3 length in all four CD4+ subsets.

A total of 10 residues make up the CDR3, ends included. Via the germline V gene, CDR1 is SQVTM and CDR2 ANQGSEA. Regarding this clone: The clone's antigen remains unknown. Because the CDR3 is missing its conserved closing phenylalanine or tryptophan, this is likely a read error. The limits of the CDR3 on the DNA are not certain, so only TCRdb's listed CDR3 is given.

The entire isolated RNA was reverse transcribed using the High Capacity cDNA Reverse Transcription Kit, and thus expressed TCRB transcripts were sequenced. Deep immunoSEQ sequencing was applied to naive, central memory and regulatory T cell samples, giving an average of roughly 3.6 million total reads per sample. After sorted cells were lysed in RLT buffer, RNA was extracted with DNase-treated RNeasy Micro or Mini kits, with the choice depending on cell number. Each cell subset was processed separately to prevent cross-contamination, with patient and healthy donor samples processed together. Using the immunoSEQ multiplex PCR, TCRB sequences were amplified from cDNA into 87-bp fragments spanning the CDR3 region. Amplicons were sequenced on the Illumina HiSeq platform. As for the original processing: Synthetic template baselines were used to correct PCR bias computationally, reads within Hamming distance 2 were collapsed, and singletons that could not be merged were discarded. Reads were aligned against IMGT to assign V, D and J genes, CDR3 length and insertions or deletions at six rearrangement sites. Within each subset, clonotype counts were normalized to sorted cell number, and only after that were true diversity and Gini coefficients computed with the tcR R package. Repertoire sharing was quantified using the overlap coefficient calculated on TCRB nucleotide sequences. As a proxy for the pre-selection repertoire, out-of-frame TCRB sequences from naive cells were analyzed. TCRdb retrieved this table from immuneACCESS and kept in-frame rearrangements only. Not all clones are present; in checked studies, unresolved V genes account for under half, and no reason is known for the remainder. That table furnishes V, J and clone size, whereas the DNA furnished D and trimming. The sample yields more than 250,000 clones; approximately 25% were counted once. Of the sample, around 0.011% is held by the ten largest clones.

Each donor gave one peripheral blood draw, approximately 0.11 L on average, collected into heparinised tubes. A BD FACSAria II was used to sort naive, central memory, regulatory and stem cell-like memory CD4+ T cells with a panel that included CD45RO, CCR7, CD25, CD127, CD95 and CD27. Every sorted population had a purity above 95%. PBMCs were separated immediately by Lymphoprep density gradient centrifugation and were stained directly, without being cultured. Samples were stained and sorted in pairs, with one healthy donor and one patient per experiment, so that batch effects were minimized. This TCR came from a young woman with type 1 diabetes. Sequencing was carried out using naive CD4+ T cells from blood. In the paper's terms, the cell subset or site label means: true naive CD4+ T cells. The chain is assembled from TRBV29-1 and TRBJ1-1. The CDR3 sequence is CPCGRVPPTP.